The sequence of this T cell receptor (beta chain) was determined in a study of blood T cell repertoires in COVID-19. Study-level information: Samples taken during acute and convalescent COVID-19 were collected in the United States, Italy and Spain.

The germline V gene encodes CDR1 MDHEN and CDR2 SYDVKM. Losses at the gene ends were 5 bases for V and 1 base for J; bases not matched to a gene: 10. CDR3 length equals 17 residues. Profiled with immunoSEQ multiplex PCR; TCRdb holds only in-frame clones, not every one. The top ten clones hold approximately 2.7% of a sample with 130,000 to 150,000 clones, 85% of them seen once. Sequenced material: peripheral blood. This clonotype was obtained from a woman aged 40 to 50 with active or convalescent COVID-19. The chain joins TRBV28 to TRBJ2-1; 8 bases line up with TRBD2. CDR3 sequence: CASSPGGSGISYNEQFF. The CDR3 coding sequence is TGTGCCAGCAGTCCTGGGGGTAGCGGGATTTCCTACAATGAGCAGTTCTTC.